These T cell receptor beta chains were read from a single sample in a study of blood T cells in healthy people across ages. TCRdb re-derived calls from the 5' RACE reads in MiXCR, one entry per CDR3 protein. Among about 1 million distinct CDR3 sequences listed, 20% to 25% were seen once. A further study also used this sample, focusing on T cells of mothers and their children.

Sequencing was performed on blood. These receptors all stem from a girl aged 2 to 9 in good health. Each CDR3 is given with its conserved first and last residue. D genes are given only for firm matches. Size is omitted from some rows. Given values are once, few, many or a class for expanded clones.

cdr3_aa | cdr3_nt | j_call | v_call | clone_size | d_call
CASSLGREYSDEKLFF | TGTGCCAGCAGCTTAGGCAGGGAATATTCGGATGAAAAACTGTTTTTT | TRBJ1-4 | TRBV7-2 | NA | NA
CASSPQGAGIYGYTF | TGTGCCAGCAGCCCGCAGGGAGCGGGCATTTATGGCTACACCTTC | TRBJ1-2 | TRBV7-9 | NA | NA
CASSLLSGGVIDTQYF | TGTGCCAGCAGCTTACTTAGCGGGGGGGTTATAGATACGCAGTATTTT | TRBJ2-3 | TRBV7-2 | NA | TRBD2
CAISESTLNEQFF | TGTGCCATCAGTGAGTCTACACTCAATGAGCAGTTCTTC | TRBJ2-1 | TRBV10-3 | few | NA
CSAPRPSMVGTDTQYF | TGCAGTGCTCCTCGACCCTCGATGGTGGGGACAGATACGCAGTATTTT | TRBJ2-3 | TRBV20-1 | few | NA
CSVPDRACRRDSNQPQHF | TGCAGCGTCCCAGACAGGGCATGTAGAAGAGATAGCAATCAGCCCCAGCATTTT | TRBJ1-5 | TRBV29-1 | NA | TRBD1
CARDPSKNYGYSF | TGTGCCAGGGACCCCTCAAAAAACTATGGCTACTCCTTC | TRBJ1-2 | TRBV3-1 | NA | NA
CASTYSSNQPQHF | TGTGCCAGCACCTATAGCAGCAATCAGCCCCAGCATTTT | TRBJ1-5 | TRBV12-3/TRBV12-4 | few | NA
CSAPMGGGETQYF | TGCAGTGCCCCCATGGGGGGAGGAGAGACCCAGTACTTC | TRBJ2-5 | TRBV20-1 | few | NA
CASSQAAGRVYEQCF | TGTGCCAGCAGCCAAGCGGCTGGTCGGGTCTACGAGCAGTGCTTC | TRBJ2-5 | TRBV3-1 | few | NA
CASSQEGLLQFF | TGTGCCAGCAGCCAAGAAGGTCTATTGCAGTTCTTC | TRBJ2-1 | TRBV3-1 | NA | NA
CASSLLQGMNTEAFF | TGTGCCAGCAGCCTATTACAGGGGATGAACACTGAAGCTTTCTTT | TRBJ1-1 | TRBV14 | few | TRBD1
CASSQTGDGEAFF | TGTGCCAGCAGCCAAACTGGTGACGGTGAAGCTTTCTTT | TRBJ1-1 | TRBV3-1 | NA | NA
CASSLEVLPNSNEQFF | TGTGCCAGCAGCTTAGAAGTGCTACCTAACTCCAATGAGCAGTTCTTC | TRBJ2-1 | TRBV11-2 | few | NA
CASRPWGTGELFF | TGTGCCAGCAGGCCGTGGGGCACCGGGGAGCTGTTTTTT | TRBJ2-2 | TRBV6-6 | NA | NA
CASSSPDPNSPLHF | TGTGCCAGCAGTTCCCCGGACCCTAATTCACCCCTCCACTTT | TRBJ1-6 | TRBV6-2/TRBV6-3 | NA | NA
CSARDSALAGQETQYF | TGCAGTGCTAGAGATTCAGCCCTAGCGGGACAAGAGACCCAGTACTTC | TRBJ2-5 | TRBV20-1 | few | TRBD2
CSAYDTWTVPYEQYF | TGCAGCGCGTACGATACTTGGACCGTTCCCTACGAGCAGTACTTC | TRBJ2-7 | TRBV29-1 | NA | NA
CASSFRISPETQYF | TGTGCCAGCAGTTTCAGGATTTCCCCAGAGACCCAGTACTTC | TRBJ2-5 | TRBV12-3/TRBV12-4 | NA | NA
CASSREDGRGYTF | TGTGCCAGCAGCCGGGAGGACGGCCGGGGCTACACCTTC | TRBJ1-2 | TRBV9 | NA | NA
CASSFSGGINSPLHF | TGTGCCAGCAGCTTTTCCGGGGGGATCAATTCACCCCTCCACTTT | TRBJ1-6 | TRBV5-5 | NA | NA
CASSGLAGGRSYNEQFF | TGTGCCAGCAGTGGACTAGCGGGAGGCCGCTCCTACAATGAGCAGTTCTTC | TRBJ2-1 | TRBV28 | few | TRBD2
CASSQTLSYEQYF | TGTGCCAGCAGCCAAACTTTGAGCTACGAGCAGTACTTC | TRBJ2-7 | TRBV14 | few | NA
CASSPRGQGSETQYF | TGTGCCAGCAGCCCGCGCGGTCAGGGTTCGGAGACCCAGTACTTC | TRBJ2-5 | TRBV11-3 | few | NA
CASSYSAEEDEQFF | TGTGCCAGCAGTTACTCCGCAGAGGAGGATGAGCAGTTCTTC | TRBJ2-1 | TRBV6-5 | NA | NA
CASSPGTSGGAVGTDTQYF | TGTGCCAGCAGCCCCGGGACTAGCGGGGGGGCCGTGGGCACAGATACGCAGTATTTT | TRBJ2-3 | TRBV3-1 | NA | TRBD2
CASSLSGRASDTQYF | TGTGCCAGCAGTTTGAGCGGGAGGGCCTCAGATACGCAGTATTTT | TRBJ2-3 | TRBV28 | NA | TRBD2
CASRPLGTGVVTQYF | TGTGCCAGCAGACCACTCGGGACAGGGGTTGTGACCCAGTACTTC | TRBJ2-5 | TRBV7-9 | few | TRBD1
CASSDSGRRDSLNTGELFF | TGTGCCAGCAGTGATTCGGGCAGGAGAGACTCGTTGAACACCGGGGAGCTGTTTTTT | TRBJ2-2 | TRBV25-1 | NA | NA
CASSLALANTDTQYF | TGCGCCAGCAGCTTGGCTCTAGCGAACACAGATACGCAGTATTTT | TRBJ2-3 | TRBV5-1 | few | NA
CSVEGRQETQYF | TGCAGCGTTGAGGGCCGTCAAGAGACCCAGTACTTC | TRBJ2-5 | TRBV29-1 | NA | NA
CASSLVLGRANEKLFF | TGTGCCAGCAGCTTAGTTCTGGGACGGGCTAATGAAAAACTGTTTTTT | TRBJ1-4 | TRBV7-2 | few | NA
CASSGQNLANYGYTF | TGTGCCAGCAGCGGACAAAACCTAGCTAACTATGGCTACACCTTC | TRBJ1-2 | TRBV9 | NA | NA
CAIRRQTSGSNYNEQFF | TGTGCCATCAGGAGACAAACTAGCGGGAGTAACTACAATGAGCAGTTCTTC | TRBJ2-1 | TRBV10-3 | few | TRBD2
CASSLDGGLTDTQYF | TGTGCCAGCAGCTTAGATGGGGGTCTCACAGATACGCAGTATTTT | TRBJ2-3 | TRBV11-3 | few | NA
CSVENLGGAVNIQYF | TGCAGCGTTGAAAACCTGGGCGGGGCGGTAAACATTCAGTACTTC | TRBJ2-4 | TRBV29-1 | few | NA
CAISEPGTSGSYEQYF | TGTGCCATCAGTGAACCAGGGACTAGCGGGAGCTACGAGCAGTACTTC | TRBJ2-7 | TRBV10-3 | NA | TRBD2
CASSALAGDPNEQFF | TGTGCCAGCAGCGCACTAGCGGGAGATCCCAATGAGCAGTTCTTC | TRBJ2-1 | TRBV11-2 | NA | TRBD2
CASSEVLLVEAFF | TGTGCCAGCAGTGAAGTCCTCCTTGTTGAAGCTTTCTTT | TRBJ1-1 | TRBV6-1 | few | NA